This passage covers 32 T cell receptor beta chains from one sample sequenced in a study of PD-1 blockade in classical Hodgkin lymphoma. Profiling relied on immunoSEQ multiplex PCR, and the TCRdb table lists in-frame clones only, not all of them. The table shows under 45,000 clones, with more than 70% occurring only once. Each and every patient relapsed after autologous stem cell transplantation, and patients got differing brentuximab vedotin exposure. The sequences come from peripheral blood mononuclear cells (PBMCs), collected at baseline. The origin of the receptors is a human donor with classical Hodgkin lymphoma.

This rearrangement joins TRBV7-3 to TRBJ1-1, with a possible D match to TRBD1 (5 bases). Trimming took off 1 base at V and 1 base at J, with 10 bases between the two ends. The CDR3 has 15 amino acids. Germline lookup yields CDR1 SGHTA and CDR2 FQGTGA. CDR3 sequence: CASSLRPGGNTEAFF. Written as DNA, the CDR3 is TGTGCCAGCAGCTTAAGACCCGGGGGGAACACTGAAGCTTTCTTT.

The chain employs TRBV19 and TRBJ1-2; 7 nucleotides match TRBD1. The V segment lost 7 bases and the J segment 3 bases; nucleotides outside the gene matches: 11. The CDR3 runs to 15 residues. Germline CDR1 reads LNHDA; CDR2 reads SQIVND (reference sequence). The CDR3 sequence is CASTRWEGTDYGYTF. CDR3 in DNA: TGTGCCAGTACCCGATGGGAGGGGACAGACTATGGCTACACCTTC.

J is TRBJ2-1 and V is TRBV19, with D tentatively TRBD1 (5 bases). V dropped 0 bases and J dropped 0 bases, with 12 bases sitting between them. Germline CDR1 and CDR2: LNHDA and SQIVND (reference sequence). CDR3 size: 17 residues. CDR3 sequence reads: CASSIDWGTSSYNEQFF. Written as DNA, the CDR3 is TGTGCCAGTAGTATAGACTGGGGCACAAGCTCCTACAATGAGCAGTTCTTC.

This chain uses TRBV7-2 with TRBJ2-5; D gene ambiguous. This CDR3 is 12 amino acids long. The V and J ends lost 5 bases and 7 bases respectively, with 11 bases between them. The germline CDR1 and CDR2 sequences are SGHTA and FQGNSA. The CDR3 bases are TGTGCCAGCAGCGGGCTATCCGTGACCCAGTACTTC. Protein: CASSGLSVTQYF. The entire variable domain, with the rest obtained from reference TRBV7-2 and TRBJ2-5, is as follows: GAGVSQSPSNKVTEKGKDVELRCDPISGHTALYWYRQSLGQGLEFLIYFQGNSAPDKSGLPSDRFSAERTGGSVSTLTIQRTQQEDSAVYLCASSGLSVTQYFGPGTRLLVL.

The rearrangement uses TRBV27 and TRBJ2-7; TRBD1 agrees at 9 bases. This CDR3 contains 15 residues. Germline V gene lookup returns CDR1 MNHEY and CDR2 SMNVEV (reference sequence). Unmatched junction bases numbered 7, after V lost 4 bases and J lost 3 bases. DNA for the CDR3: TGTGCCAGCAGTTATAACAGGGGGCGCCTCTACGAGCAGTACTTC. It encodes CASSYNRGRLYEQYF.

The chain links TRBV5-1 to TRBJ2-3; D gene ambiguous. This CDR3 has 12 residues. Germline CDR1 is SGHRS and CDR2 is YFSETQ. V lost 3 bases, J lost 5 bases, and 7 bases lay in between. The CDR3 sequence is CASSWTRDTQYF. CDR3 DNA sequence: TGCGCCAGCAGCTGGACCAGAGATACGCAGTATTTT.

CDR3 sequence reads: CASSPRARIDTQYF. CDR3 DNA sequence: TGTGCCAGCAGCCCCCGGGCCCGAATAGATACGCAGTATTTT. The chain couples TRBV9 to TRBJ2-3, with unresolved D. Trimming removed 4 bases from V and 5 bases from J, with 14 bases in between. This CDR3 is built from 14 residues. From germline, CDR1 is SGDLS and CDR2 YYNGEE.

The genes are TRBV28 and TRBJ2-1; 14 bases fit TRBD2. The CDR3 has 15 residues. CDR1 is MDHEN and CDR2 is SYDVKM in the germline V gene. V dropped 6 bases and J dropped 12; count of bases not matched to a gene: 10. The CDR3 bases are TGTGCCAGCAGGTCGTGGGGACTAGCGGGAGAGGGGCAGTTCTTC. Translation: CASRSWGLAGEGQFF.

The chain couples TRBV7-9 to TRBJ2-7; TRBD2 might be the D (6 bases). The CDR3 sequence is 14 residues long. Looked up from germline, CDR1 is SEHNR and CDR2 is FQNEAQ (reference sequence). Trimming left V 3 bases short and J 4 bases short, with 13 bases between. Written as DNA, the CDR3 is TGTGCCAGCAGCTTTCCCGGGAGTACGTACGAGCAGTACTTC. Translated: CASSFPGSTYEQYF.

The chain carries TRBV5-6 and TRBJ1-4; tentatively, D is TRBD1 (5 bases). The germline gives CDR1 SGHDT, CDR2 YYEEEE. V lost 4 bases, J lost 8 bases, and 27 bases lay in between. This CDR3 spans 18 amino acids. CDR3: CASSPSGSGPGLGEKLFF. As DNA, the CDR3 is TGTGCCAGCAGCCCCTCCGGATCCGGGCCAGGGTTAGGAGAAAAACTGTTTTTT.

V usage is TRBV6-5 and J usage is TRBJ2-7, with D hard to call. The CDR3 totals 15 residues. With 6 bases removed from V and 3 bases from J, the gap between germline ends came to 18 bases. CDR1 and CDR2 (germline): MNHEY, SVGAGI. CDR3 protein: CASSPIGPWDYEQYF. The CDR3 DNA is TGTGCCAGCAGCCCCATCGGGCCCTGGGACTACGAGCAGTACTTC.

The chain is built from TRBV13 and TRBJ1-2; 7 positions match TRBD1. V dropped 5 bases and J dropped 4; count of bases not matched to a gene: 7. The CDR3 loop spans 14 amino acids. Germline V CDR1 and CDR2: PRHDT, FYEKMQ (reference sequence). The DNA for the CDR3 is TGTGCCAGCAGCCCGACAGGGAACATCTATGGCTACACCTTC. It codes for CASSPTGNIYGYTF.

V gene TRBV6-1 combines with J gene TRBJ2-7; D gene unclear. This CDR3 is 11 amino acids long. The V end was cut by 5 bases, the J end by 2 bases, with 4 bases between. Looked up from germline, CDR1 is MNHNS and CDR2 is SASEGT. The CDR3 reads CASSFTYEQYF. The CDR3, as DNA: TGTGCCAGCAGTTTTACCTACGAGCAGTACTTC.

The chain has TRBV7-9 and TRBJ2-5; D might be TRBD2 (5 bases). Germline loops: CDR1 SEHNR, CDR2 FQNEAQ (reference sequence). Trimming took off 2 bases at V and 5 bases at J, with 15 bases between the two ends. The CDR3 has 15 residues. CDR3 sequence (DNA): TGTGCCAGCAGCTTACTCGGACTGCACGAGGAGACCCAGTACTTC. Its translation: CASSLLGLHEETQYF.

The chain links TRBV11-2 to TRBJ1-2; unclear D gene. This CDR3 has 11 amino acids. Germline CDR1 is SGHAT and CDR2 is FQNNGV. V lost 1 base and J 6 bases, leaving 3 bases between the germline ends. DNA of the CDR3: TGTGCCAGCAGCTTAGTCCATGGCTACACCTTC. It codes for CASSLVHGYTF.

The sample holds a few counts of this clone. J is TRBJ1-5 and V is TRBV28; 9 bases fit TRBD1. Germline V gives CDR1 MDHEN, CDR2 SYDVKM. V lost 2 bases, J lost 5 bases, and 4 bases stayed unmatched. This CDR3 has 15 amino acids. The CDR3 nucleotides are TGTGCCAGCAGTTTAGGCGGGACAGGGCATCAGCCCCAGCATTTT. This gives the protein CASSLGGTGHQPQHF.

V usage is TRBV10-3 and J usage is TRBJ2-7, with TRBD1 matching over 8 bases. Germline CDR1 and CDR2: ENHRY and SYGVKD. The CDR3 is 14 residues long. J was trimmed by 2 bases and V by 6 bases; bases with no gene match: 6. Written as DNA, the CDR3 is TGTGCCATCAGCCGACAGGGGCGACCCTACGAGCAGTACTTC. Its protein product is CAISRQGRPYEQYF.

This clone qualifies as medium-sized. V and J are TRBV5-4 and TRBJ1-1; possibly TRBD1 for D (5 bases). CDR1 is SGHNT and CDR2 is YYREEE in the germline V gene (reference sequence). CDR3 size: 14 residues. Between the trimmed V and J ends, which lost 7 bases and 4 bases, there was a span of 17 bases. CDR3 sequence: CASGDSGWGTEAFF. CDR3 DNA sequence: TGTGCCAGCGGGGACTCAGGGTGGGGCACTGAAGCTTTCTTT.

This chain uses TRBV30 with TRBJ2-1; 8 bases are a match to TRBD2. The CDR3 sequence is 14 residues long. After removal of 2 bases from V and 8 bases from J, the junction contained 8 bases not matched to a gene. Per the germline V gene, CDR1 is GTSNPN and CDR2 is SVGIG (reference sequence). This chain's CDR3 is CAWSPGLGSHEQFF. DNA for the CDR3: TGTGCCTGGAGTCCGGGACTAGGGTCGCATGAGCAGTTCTTC.

The genes are TRBV7-9 and TRBJ1-5, with D possibly TRBD1 on 5 matching bases. Trimming left V 5 bases short and J 7 bases short, with 12 bases between. CDR1 and CDR2 from the germline V gene are SEHNR and FQNEAQ (reference sequence). The CDR3 consists of 13 residues. CDR3 DNA sequence: TGTGCCAGCAGCGGGACGGGCGGGCAGCCCCAGCATTTT. Its protein is CASSGTGGQPQHF.

This clone has ten or more counts. The J gene is TRBJ2-7, the V gene TRBV6-1; 8 positions agree with TRBD1. V dropped 6 bases and J dropped 1; count of bases not matched to a gene: 5. The CDR3 contains 14 residues. The V gene's germline CDR1 is MNHNS and CDR2 SASEGT. The CDR3 is CASSPDRVSYEQYF. For the CDR3, the DNA is TGTGCCAGCAGCCCGGACAGGGTGTCCTACGAGCAGTACTTC.

The J gene is TRBJ1-1, the V gene TRBV2; possible D gene TRBD1, 5 bases. Between the trimmed V and J ends, which lost 6 bases and 1 base, there was a span of 15 bases. In germline, CDR1 is SNHLY, CDR2 FYNNEI. The CDR3 is made up of 15 amino acids. CDR3 bases: TGTGCCAGCAGCCGAAAACCCAGGGAGAACACTGAAGCTTTCTTT. Translating gives CASSRKPRENTEAFF.

In the case of this clone: Mismatch with germline at one junction end may stem from a read error. The CDR3 DNA follows: TGTGCCAGCAGCCCCTATAGCTATCAGCCCCAGCATTTT. Its translation: CASSPYSYQPQHF. The chain links TRBV27 to TRBJ1-5; D unresolved. The CDR3 consists of 13 residues. Per germline, CDR1 MNHEY and CDR2 SMNVEV (reference sequence).

The chain recombines TRBV7-6 with TRBJ2-7, with TRBD2 identical over 12 bases. The J segment lost 5 bases and the V segment lost 4 bases, leaving 9 bases of the junction unmatched. The germline V gene encodes CDR1 SGHVS and CDR2 FNYEAQ. This CDR3 region has 16 residues. CDR3 coding DNA: TGTGCCAGCAGCTCTCGACTAGCGGGAGTTCCTAACGAGCAGTACTTC. It translates to CASSSRLAGVPNEQYF.

The gene calls are TRBV30 and TRBJ1-2, with TRBD1 matching 8 bases. The CDR3 is made up of 14 amino acids. V shed 3 bases, J shed 8 bases, and the junction held 11 bases outside the gene matches. Germline-derived CDR1 and CDR2 are GTSNPN and SVGIG (reference sequence). The CDR3 DNA reads TGTGCCTGGAGCGATAACACCGGGACAGGCGGCTACACCTTC. Its protein is CAWSDNTGTGGYTF.

On this clone: Other DNA sequences within the sample encode an identical CDR3. The V gene is TRBV18, the J gene TRBJ2-5; 7 bases map to TRBD1. CDR1 and CDR2 (germline): KGHSH, LQKENI. V gave up 2 bases and J gave up 4 bases; unmatched junction bases: 4. CDR3 size: 14 residues. This CDR3 is CASSPGQGVETQYF. CDR3 coding DNA: TGTGCCAGCTCACCAGGGCAGGGGGTAGAGACCCAGTACTTC.

This sequence joins TRBV7-2 and TRBJ1-1, with D tentatively TRBD1 (5 bases). Germline CDR1 SGHTA, CDR2 FQGNSA. Deletions cut 1 base from V and 9 bases from J, with 9 bases between. The CDR3 has 12 amino acids. The CDR3 here is CASSLVAGKAFF. In DNA, the CDR3 is TGTGCCAGCAGCTTAGTGGCAGGGAAAGCTTTCTTT.

The V and J genes are TRBV6-4 and TRBJ2-1; 9 bases match TRBD2. CDR3 length: 14 amino acids. CDR1 and CDR2 from the germline V gene are MRHNA and SNTAGT. With V trimmed by 6 bases and J by 8 bases, 8 bases remained unmatched. The CDR3 here is CASSVSGRGDEQFF. As DNA, the CDR3 is TGTGCCAGCAGCGTTAGCGGGAGAGGGGATGAGCAGTTCTTC.

The J gene is TRBJ2-5, the V gene TRBV14; D might be TRBD2 (6 bases). This CDR3 comprises 14 residues. V lost 4 bases to trimming and J lost 4 bases, with 13 bases between them. CDR1 is SGHDN, CDR2 FVKESK, per germline. The CDR3 DNA sequence: TGTGCCAGCAGCCGCCCAAGGGGAGGAGAGACCCAGTACTTC. Amino acids: CASSRPRGGETQYF.

V gene TRBV28 combines with J gene TRBJ1-2; a weak D match, TRBD1 (5 bases). The germline V gene encodes CDR1 MDHEN and CDR2 SYDVKM. V shed 5 bases and J shed 3 bases, with 13 bases lying between them. This CDR3 region has 14 residues. The CDR3 loop is CASSSQGRDYGYTF. Here the CDR3 DNA reads TGTGCCAGCAGTAGTCAGGGTCGTGACTATGGCTACACCTTC.

The V call is TRBV30, the J call TRBJ2-1, with D uncertain. V shed 5 bases and J shed 8 bases, with 10 bases lying between them. The germline V gene encodes CDR1 GTSNPN and CDR2 SVGIG (reference sequence). The CDR3 has 11 residues. Here the CDR3 reads CAWDRGYEQFF. In nucleotides, the CDR3 is TGTGCCTGGGATAGAGGTTATGAGCAGTTCTTC.

This clone has a single count. This chain uses TRBV19 with TRBJ2-1, with 7 bases identical to TRBD2. There are 15 residues in the CDR3. Germline V gene lookup returns CDR1 LNHDA and CDR2 SQIVND (reference sequence). Trimming at V came to 7 bases and at J to 8 bases, leaving 14 bases not matched to a gene. The CDR3 spells CASTESSGGSYEQFF. The CDR3 bases are TGTGCCAGTACCGAATCCTCAGGCGGGAGCTATGAGCAGTTCTTC.